This T cell receptor beta chain was profiled in a study of blood T cell repertoires in COVID-19. At the level of the study: Samples representing acute and convalescent COVID-19 were sourced from the United States, Italy and Spain. PBMCs, B-cell-depleted T cells, or T cells were the source of the cDNA or gDNA that made up the material.

Germline assignment: CDR1 MNHEY and CDR2 SMNVEV (reference sequence). This CDR3 contains 14 residues. V was clipped by 2 bases and J by 4 bases; unmatched bases: 2. As originally analysed: For nucleated cells, counts were estimated from reference gene primer amplification. Data came from immunoSEQ multiplex PCR; TCRdb stores just in-frame clones and leaves some out. V, J and clone size were drawn from that table, and D and trimming were deduced from the DNA. The data contain approximately 69,000 clones, roughly three quarters of them singletons. The source of this sequence is a human donor in a cohort sampled during active COVID-19. The sample was peripheral blood. V usage is TRBV27 and J usage is TRBJ1-5, with 7 bases that match TRBD1. The CDR3 protein is CASSLGQVNQPQHF. In DNA form, the CDR3 reads TGTGCCAGCAGTTTAGGACAGGTAAATCAGCCCCAGCATTTT.